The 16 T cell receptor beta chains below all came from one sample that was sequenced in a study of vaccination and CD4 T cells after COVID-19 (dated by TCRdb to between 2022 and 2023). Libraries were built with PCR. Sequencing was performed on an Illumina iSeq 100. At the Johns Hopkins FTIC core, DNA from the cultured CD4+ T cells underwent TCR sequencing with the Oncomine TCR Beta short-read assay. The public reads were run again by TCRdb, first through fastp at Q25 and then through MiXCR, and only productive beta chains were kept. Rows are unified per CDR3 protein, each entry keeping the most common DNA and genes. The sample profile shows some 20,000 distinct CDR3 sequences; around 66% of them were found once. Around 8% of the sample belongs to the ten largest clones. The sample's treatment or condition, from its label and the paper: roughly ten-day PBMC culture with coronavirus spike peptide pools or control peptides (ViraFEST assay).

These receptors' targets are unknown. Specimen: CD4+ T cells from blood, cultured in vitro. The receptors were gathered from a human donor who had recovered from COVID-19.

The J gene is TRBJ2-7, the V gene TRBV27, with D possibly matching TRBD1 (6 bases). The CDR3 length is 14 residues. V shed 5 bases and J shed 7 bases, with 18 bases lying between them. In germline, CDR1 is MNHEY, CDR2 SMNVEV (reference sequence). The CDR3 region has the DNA TGTGCCAGCAGTACCCACCGGGACAAGGAAGAGCAGTACTTC. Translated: CASSTHRDKEEQYF.

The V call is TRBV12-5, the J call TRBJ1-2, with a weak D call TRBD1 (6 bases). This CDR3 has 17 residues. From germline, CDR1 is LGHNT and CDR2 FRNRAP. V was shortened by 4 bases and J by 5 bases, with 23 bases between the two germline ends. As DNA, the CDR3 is TGTGCTAGTGGTTCCACCCCTGAGGACAGTGAGGTATATGGCTACACCTTC. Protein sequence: CASGSTPEDSEVYGYTF.

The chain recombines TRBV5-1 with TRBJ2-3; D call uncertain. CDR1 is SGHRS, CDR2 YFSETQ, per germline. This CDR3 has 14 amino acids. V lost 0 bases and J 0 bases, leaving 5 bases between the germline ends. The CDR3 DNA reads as TGCGCCAGCAGCTTGGAACCCAGCACAGATACGCAGTATTTT. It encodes CASSLEPSTDTQYF.

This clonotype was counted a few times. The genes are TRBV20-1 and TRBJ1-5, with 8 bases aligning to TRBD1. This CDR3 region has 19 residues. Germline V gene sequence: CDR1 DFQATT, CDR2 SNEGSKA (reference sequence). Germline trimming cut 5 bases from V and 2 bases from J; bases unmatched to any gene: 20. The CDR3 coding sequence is TGCAGTGCTCAATCCATCTATAAATGGGCAGGGGGCGGCAATCAGCCCCAGCATTTT. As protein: CSAQSIYKWAGGGNQPQHF.

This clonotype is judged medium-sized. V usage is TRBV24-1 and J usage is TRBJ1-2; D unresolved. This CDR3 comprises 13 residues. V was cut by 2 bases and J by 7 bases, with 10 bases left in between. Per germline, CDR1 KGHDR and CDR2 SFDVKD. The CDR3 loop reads CATSDWRSGGYTF. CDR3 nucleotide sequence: TGTGCCACCAGTGATTGGAGGTCCGGTGGCTACACCTTC.

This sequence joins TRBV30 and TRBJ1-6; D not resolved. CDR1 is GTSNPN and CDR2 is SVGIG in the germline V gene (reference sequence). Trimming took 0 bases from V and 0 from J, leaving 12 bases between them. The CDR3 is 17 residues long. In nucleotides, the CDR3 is TGTGCCTGGAGTGTGAGTAAATCAAGCTCCTATAATTCACCCCTCCACTTT. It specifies CAWSVSKSSSYNSPLHF. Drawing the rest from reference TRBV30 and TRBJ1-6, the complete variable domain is SQTIHQWPATLVQPVGSPLSLECTVEGTSNPNLYWYRQAAGRGLQLLFYSVGIGQISSEVPQNLSASRPQDRQFILSSKKLLLSDSGFYLCAWSVSKSSSYNSPLHFGNGTRLTVT.

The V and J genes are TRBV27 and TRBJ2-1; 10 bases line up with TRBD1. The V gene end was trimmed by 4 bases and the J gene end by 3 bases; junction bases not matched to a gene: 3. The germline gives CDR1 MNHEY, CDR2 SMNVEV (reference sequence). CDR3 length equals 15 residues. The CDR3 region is CASSSDRGLYNEQFF. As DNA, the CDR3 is TGTGCCAGCAGTTCCGACAGGGGGCTCTACAATGAGCAGTTCTTC.

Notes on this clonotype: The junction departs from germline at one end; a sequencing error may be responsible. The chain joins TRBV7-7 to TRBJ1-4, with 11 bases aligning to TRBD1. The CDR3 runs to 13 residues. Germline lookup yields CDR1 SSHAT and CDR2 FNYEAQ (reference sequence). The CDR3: CASSRDRGEKLFF. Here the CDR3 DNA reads TGTGCTAGCAGCCGGGACAGGGGGGAAAAACTGTTTTTT.

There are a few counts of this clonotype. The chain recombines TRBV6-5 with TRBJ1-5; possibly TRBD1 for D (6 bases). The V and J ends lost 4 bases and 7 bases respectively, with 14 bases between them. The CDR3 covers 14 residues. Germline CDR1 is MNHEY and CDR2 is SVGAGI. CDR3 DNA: TGTGCCAGCAGTTTCGGGACATCGGGGCAGCCCCAGCATTTT. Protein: CASSFGTSGQPQHF.

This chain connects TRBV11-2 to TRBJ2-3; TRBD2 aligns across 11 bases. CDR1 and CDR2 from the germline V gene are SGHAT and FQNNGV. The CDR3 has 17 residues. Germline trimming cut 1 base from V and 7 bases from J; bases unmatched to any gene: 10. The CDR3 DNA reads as TGTGCCAGCAGCTTAGTTCCGCTAGCGGGAGGTCGGAATACGCAGTATTTT. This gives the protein CASSLVPLAGGRNTQYF.

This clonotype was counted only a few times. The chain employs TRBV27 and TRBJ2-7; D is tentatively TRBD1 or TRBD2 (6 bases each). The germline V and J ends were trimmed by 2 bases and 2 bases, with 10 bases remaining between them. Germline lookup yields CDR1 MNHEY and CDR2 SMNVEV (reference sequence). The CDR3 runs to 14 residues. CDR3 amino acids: CASSLDRGPYEQYF. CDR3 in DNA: TGTGCCAGCAGTTTAGATCGGGGGCCCTACGAGCAGTACTTC.

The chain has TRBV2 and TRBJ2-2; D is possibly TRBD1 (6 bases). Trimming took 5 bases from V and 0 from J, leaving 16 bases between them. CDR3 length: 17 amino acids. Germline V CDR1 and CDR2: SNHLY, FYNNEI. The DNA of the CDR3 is TGTGCCAGCAGTTTACCCTCGACAGGCCCGAACACCGGGGAGCTGTTTTTT. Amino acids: CASSLPSTGPNTGELFF.

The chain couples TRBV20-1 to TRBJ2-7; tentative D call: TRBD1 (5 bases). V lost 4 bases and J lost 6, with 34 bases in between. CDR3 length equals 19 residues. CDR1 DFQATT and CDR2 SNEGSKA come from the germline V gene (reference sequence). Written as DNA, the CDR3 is TGCAGTGCTATAGAGGCCCCAAAGGCCCGGACAAGACCTCCGGGCGAGCAGTACTTC. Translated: CSAIEAPKARTRPPGEQYF.

Here the CDR3 DNA reads TGTGCCAGCAGTTCAGGCCGGGAAGTAAAGTACGAGCAGTACTTC. Its translation is CASSSGREVKYEQYF. V gene TRBV28 combines with J gene TRBJ2-7; tentative D call: TRBD2 (5 bases). The CDR3 sequence is 15 residues long. V lost 4 bases and J lost 4, with 17 bases in between. Germline assignment: CDR1 MDHEN and CDR2 SYDVKM.

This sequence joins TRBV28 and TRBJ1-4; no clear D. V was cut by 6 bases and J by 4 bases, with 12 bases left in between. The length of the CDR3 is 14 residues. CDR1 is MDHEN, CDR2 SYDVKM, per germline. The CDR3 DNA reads TGTGCCAGCAGGGTAGGACGGCTTAATGAAAAACTGTTTTTT. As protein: CASRVGRLNEKLFF.

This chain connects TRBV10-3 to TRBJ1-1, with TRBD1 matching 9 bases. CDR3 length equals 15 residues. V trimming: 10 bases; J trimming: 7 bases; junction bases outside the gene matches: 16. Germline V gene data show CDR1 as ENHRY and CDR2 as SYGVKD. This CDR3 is CATAPSTGGFSEAFF. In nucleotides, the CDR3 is TGTGCCACAGCCCCATCAACAGGGGGCTTTAGTGAAGCTTTCTTT.